This T cell receptor beta chain was recovered during a study of shared clonotypes between healthy human individuals. The overall study: Ranging from 18 to 49 in age, donors were two women and a few men.

Method: immunoSEQ multiplex PCR; TCRdb's copy keeps in-frame clones and lacks some. The profile shows roughly 300,000 clones, 80% to 90% of them singletons. The CDR3 consists of 14 residues. Germline CDR1 reads MNHEY; CDR2 reads SVGAGI. Trimming stripped 0 bases from V and 1 base from J, with 6 bases between. Comments on this clone: Its antigen remains unidentified. In the same sample, other DNA sequences code for this CDR3.

Caucasian adults residing in Nashville, Tennessee made up all the donors. Study-level findings and limits: Sequencing of the sorted subsets was shown by rarefaction to be incomplete despite large depth. A reduction in generation probabilities was seen for non-shared clonotypes relative to those shared by all four donors.

The specimen sequenced was memory CD8+ T cells sorted from blood. Indicated subset: CD45RO+ cells pooled with CCR7-negative TemRA cells. V usage is TRBV6-5 and J usage is TRBJ1-1; D unclear. The receptor comes from a man aged 18 to 30 in good health. The CDR3 coding sequence is TGTGCCAGCAGTTACTCCGGCAGGAACACTGAAGCTTTCTTT. It codes for CASSYSGRNTEAFF.